This T cell receptor beta chain was obtained from a study of spatial heterogeneity in lung cancer. The time point was: sample taken at primary tumor resection. This clonotype was seen more than once but under ten times. The antigen is not known. Germline values: CDR1 MGHRA, CDR2 YSYEKL. With 1 base clipped from V and 7 bases from J, the junction kept 5 bases outside the gene matches. The CDR3 consists of 15 residues. Study conclusions and caveats: Within tumors, counts of expanded alpha and beta TCRs tracked tumor mutation counts.

TCRdb independently ran MiXCR on the 5' RACE reads; one entry per CDR3 protein. This sample has about 20,000 distinct CDR3 sequences, with 15% to 20% found just once. The material was lung tumor tissue, obtained at surgery. The rearrangement joins TRBV4-1 to TRBJ2-3, with 10 nucleotides matching TRBD2. This TCR came from a female donor with early-stage non-small cell lung cancer. The CDR3 spells CASSQVSGRANTQYF. CDR3 sequence (DNA): TGCGCCAGCAGCCAAGTAAGCGGGAGGGCAAATACGCAGTATTTT.